The table lists the clone carrying this T cell receptor beta chain with many counts. Its antigen is unknown. TCR beta cDNA libraries included unique molecular identifiers. T cells, roughly 0.95 to 10 million of them, yielded some 510,000 cDNA molecules. TCRdb itself ran the PCR reads through MiXCR, one entry per CDR3 protein. The sample gives 250,000 to 300,000 distinct CDR3 sequences, just over 35% of which show up once; less than 6% is in the top ten. This record belongs to a study of post-analysis software for immune sequencing data. The study's findings and limits: People with multiple sclerosis had a significantly lower normalized Chao1 diversity than controls did. Roughly five TRBV segments were more frequent in patients than controls; TRBV5-6, TRBV5-1 and TRBV20-1 belonged to this group.

The CDR3 is 16 amino acids. The ends were cut back, 6 bases at V and 7 bases at J, with 21 bases in the middle. The TCR was taken from a girl under 18 with multiple sclerosis. The chain employs TRBV12-3 or TRBV12-4 and TRBJ1-4; perhaps TRBD1 as D (5 bases). The sequenced sample consisted of blood. The CDR3 spells CASSPAFAGSSEKLFF. Here the CDR3 DNA reads TGTGCCAGCAGCCCCGCGTTTGCAGGGTCAAGTGAAAAACTGTTTTTT.